This passage covers 9 T cell receptor beta chains from one sample sequenced in a study of T cells in Graves' hyperthyroidism and ophthalmopathy. Amplified TCR beta CDR3 regions derived from RNA transcripts. TCR CDR3 underwent first-round RT-PCR with the HTBI primer set. A single record per CDR3 protein comes from TCRdb applying MiXCR to the multiplex PCR reads. The sample has 300,000 to 450,000 distinct CDR3 sequences; about 15% are singletons. The sequenced material came from blood. The receptors shown here come from a woman aged 25 to 39 with Graves' hyperthyroidism.

This clonotype was seen only once. The rearrangement links TRBV6-1 to TRBJ1-4, with D possibly matching TRBD1 (5 bases). Germline V gene sequence: CDR1 MNHNS, CDR2 SASEGT. V was clipped by 0 bases and J by 8 bases, with 10 bases between them. This CDR3 comprises 14 residues. The CDR3 is CASSEARGPEKLFF. The CDR3 DNA reads as TGTGCCAGCAGTGAAGCTAGGGGACCCGAAAAACTGTTTTTT.

This clonotype was seen at least ten times. CDR3 nucleotide sequence: TGTGCCAGCAGTCCGGACGGTCGATATGGCTACACCTTC. Amino acids: CASSPDGRYGYTF. The chain uses TRBV28 and TRBJ1-2; D is uncertain. Trimming removed 5 bases at V and 5 bases at J, with 12 bases between. Germline-derived CDR1 and CDR2 are MDHEN and SYDVKM. There are 13 residues in the CDR3.

This clonotype was counted only a few times. The chain joins TRBV6-1 to TRBJ1-3; D perhaps matches TRBD1 (6 bases). CDR3 length: 18 amino acids. Germline V gene sequence: CDR1 MNHNS, CDR2 SASEGT. Trimming stripped 6 bases from V and 0 bases from J, with 21 bases between. The CDR3 coding sequence is TGTGCCAGCAGGTACCAACAGGGAGCTGCTGCCTCTGGAAACACCATATATTTT. Protein: CASRYQQGAAASGNTIYF.

This clonotype has a handful of counts. The chain links TRBV5-1 to TRBJ2-1, with D tentatively TRBD2 (6 bases). Trimming stripped 4 bases from V and 9 bases from J, with 14 bases between. This CDR3 is 13 amino acids long. Germline V gives CDR1 SGHRS, CDR2 YFSETQ. In nucleotides, the CDR3 is TGCGCCAGCAGCCCACCTTCAGCGGGTGAGCAGTTCTTC. Its protein product is CASSPPSAGEQFF.

There are a few counts of this clonotype. The rearrangement joins TRBV20-1 to TRBJ2-3, with TRBD2 matching 13 bases. J gave up 1 base and V 3 bases, and 13 bases lay outside the gene matches. This CDR3 spans 19 amino acids. Germline values: CDR1 DFQATT, CDR2 SNEGSKA (reference sequence). The CDR3 DNA reads as TGCAGTGCTAGTTTTATAGGACTAGCGGGAGAGGGGGGCACAGATACGCAGTATTTT. It translates to CSASFIGLAGEGGTDTQYF.

The J gene is TRBJ2-7, the V gene TRBV20-1; 12 positions match TRBD2. The CDR3 loop spans 14 amino acids. Germline lookup yields CDR1 DFQATT and CDR2 SNEGSKA (reference sequence). Trimming at V came to 4 bases and at J to 2 bases, leaving 3 bases not matched to a gene. CDR3: CSAKGLAGAYEQYF. The CDR3 DNA sequence: TGCAGTGCTAAGGGACTAGCGGGCGCCTACGAGCAGTACTTC.

The CDR3 DNA reads TGTGCCAGCAGCGCGACTAGCGGGAGAGGTACCGGGGAGCTGTTTTTT. This encodes CASSATSGRGTGELFF. The genes are TRBV9 and TRBJ2-2; 12 positions agree with TRBD2. V was pared by 3 bases and J by 5 bases, with 5 bases of the junction left unmatched. The CDR3 is 16 amino acids. Germline lookup yields CDR1 SGDLS and CDR2 YYNGEE. The variable domain in full, with the rest retrieved from reference TRBV9 and TRBJ2-2, is DSGVTQTPKHLITATGQRVTLRCSPRSGDLSVYWYQQSLDQGLQFLIQYYNGEERAKGNILERFSAQQFPDLHSELNLSSLELGDSALYFCASSATSGRGTGELFFGEGSRLTVL.

This clonotype was counted at least ten times. The chain employs TRBV11-2 and TRBJ2-1, with 7 bases aligning to TRBD2. The length of the CDR3 is 13 residues. The junction had 11 bases not matched to a gene; V was cut back by 11 bases and J by 7 bases. The V gene's germline CDR1 is SGHAT and CDR2 FQNNGV. The CDR3 spells CAVGAGAGNEQFF. CDR3 bases: TGTGCCGTCGGGGCGGGAGCGGGAAATGAGCAGTTCTTC.

The V call is TRBV6-2 or TRBV6-3, the J call TRBJ2-3; perhaps TRBD1 as D (6 bases). The CDR3 is 16 residues long. The germline CDR1 and CDR2 sequences are MNHEY and SVGEGT. V gave up 0 bases and J gave up 6 bases, with 16 bases separating them. CDR3: CASSYSSRGAYDTQYF. DNA of the CDR3: TGTGCCAGCAGTTACTCGAGCAGGGGCGCATACGATACGCAGTATTTT.